This T cell receptor beta chain derives from a study of radiation and T cells in renal cell carcinoma. The assay was immunoSEQ multiplex PCR, and TCRdb's table has in-frame clones only and misses some. The repertoire holds 15,000 to 20,000 clones, 58% seen once, with about 8.9% in the top ten. Treatment of the sample: treatment-naive control, cytoreductive nephrectomy. The sequencing here drew on tumor tissue, taken from a patient whose treatment was nephrectomy without radiotherapy. This TCR came from a man in his forties or fifties with renal cell carcinoma.

CDR3 DNA sequence: TGTGCCAGCAAGAATCACGGTTCCTCCTACGAGCAGTACTTC. Translating gives CASKNHGSSYEQYF. The V gene is TRBV6-5, the J gene TRBJ2-7; D is ambiguous. The CDR3 covers 14 residues. V dropped 7 bases and J dropped 0 bases, with 13 bases sitting between them. Germline V gene data show CDR1 as MNHEY and CDR2 as SVGAGI.